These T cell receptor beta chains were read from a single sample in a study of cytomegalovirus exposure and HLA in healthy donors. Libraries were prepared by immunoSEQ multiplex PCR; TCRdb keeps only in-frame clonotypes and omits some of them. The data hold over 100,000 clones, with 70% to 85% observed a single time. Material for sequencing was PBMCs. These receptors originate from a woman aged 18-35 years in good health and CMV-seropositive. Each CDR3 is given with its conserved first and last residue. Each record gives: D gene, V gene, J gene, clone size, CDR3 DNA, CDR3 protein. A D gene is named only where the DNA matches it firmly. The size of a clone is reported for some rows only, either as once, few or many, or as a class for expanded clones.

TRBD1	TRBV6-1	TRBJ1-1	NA	TGTGCCAGCAGTGAGTGGAACAGGGGGCACACTGAAGCTTTCTTT	CASSEWNRGHTEAFF
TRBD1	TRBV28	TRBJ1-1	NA	TGTGCCAGCAGTTTTCTCACTGGGGGACAGACGGACACTGAAGCTTTCTTT	CASSFLTGGQTDTEAFF
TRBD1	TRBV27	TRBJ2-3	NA	TGTGCCAGCAGTCCCCAAACGGGACAGCCCACAGATACGCAGTATTTT	CASSPQTGQPTDTQYF
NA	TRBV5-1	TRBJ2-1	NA	TGCGCCAGCAGCTTGGATAGCGCAGGCTCCTACAATGAGCAGTTCTTC	CASSLDSAGSYNEQFF
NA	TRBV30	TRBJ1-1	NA	TGTGCCTGGATAGGGATCCAGGGTATCACTGAAGCTTTCTTT	CAWIGIQGITEAFF
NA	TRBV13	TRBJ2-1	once	TGTGCCAGCAGCTTAACGGTCGAGAGCTCCTACAATGAGCAGTTCTTC	CASSLTVESSYNEQFF
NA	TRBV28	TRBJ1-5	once	TGTGCCAGCACCCTCCCCGGGGGTGGCAATCAGCCCCAGCATTTT	CASTLPGGGNQPQHF
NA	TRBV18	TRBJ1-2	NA	TGTGCCAGCTCACCTCGGACAGATTACTATGGCTACACCTTC	CASSPRTDYYGYTF
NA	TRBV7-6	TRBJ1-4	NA	TGTGCCAGCAGCTTAGAAGCTGCAACTAATGAAAAACTGTTTTTT	CASSLEAATNEKLFF
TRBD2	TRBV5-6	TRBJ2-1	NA	TGTGCCAGCAGCGTCGGGACTAGCGGATACAATGAGCAGTTCTTC	CASSVGTSGYNEQFF
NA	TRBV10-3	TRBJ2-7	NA	TGTGCCATCAGTGAGCATAGTCTCTACGAGCAGTACTTC	CAISEHSLYEQYF
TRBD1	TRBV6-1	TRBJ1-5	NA	TGTGCCAGCAGTGCCAGGGGGCCGTATAGCAATCAGCCCCAGCATTTT	CASSARGPYSNQPQHF
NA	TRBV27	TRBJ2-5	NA	TGTGCCAGCAGTTTATGGCCGCAAGAGACCCAGTACTTC	CASSLWPQETQYF
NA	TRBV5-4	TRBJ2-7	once	TGTGCCAGCAGCTCGACTTACGAGCAGTACTTC	CASSSTYEQYF
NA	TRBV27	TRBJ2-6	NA	TGTGCCAGCAGGGGCCCATCTGGGGCCAACGTCCTGACTTTC	CASRGPSGANVLTF
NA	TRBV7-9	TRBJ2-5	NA	TGTTCCAGCAGCCCTAGCGTCGAGACCCAGTACTTC	CSSSPSVETQYF
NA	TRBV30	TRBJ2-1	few	TGTGCCTGGGGAGCTGCCTCCCTTTCCTACAATGAGCAGTTCTTC	CAWGAASLSYNEQFF
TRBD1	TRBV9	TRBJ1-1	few	TGTGCCAGCAGCCCGCCGGGACAGGGAGAGACTGAAGCTTTCTTT	CASSPPGQGETEAFF
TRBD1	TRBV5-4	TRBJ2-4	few	TGTGCCAGCAGCCCAGGGACAGGGAGGCGGTACATTCAGTACTTC	CASSPGTGRRYIQYF
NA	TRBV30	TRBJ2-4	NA	TGTGCCTGGAGTGAGGGGTTTATTCAGTACTTC	CAWSEGFIQYF
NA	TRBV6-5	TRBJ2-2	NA	TGTGCCAGCAGTTTGACTAGAACCGGGGAGCTGTTTTTT	CASSLTRTGELFF
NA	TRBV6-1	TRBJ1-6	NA	TGTGCCAGCAGTGATAGGGCAGGGATGTTAACGTCACCCCTCCACTTT	CASSDRAGMLTSPLHF
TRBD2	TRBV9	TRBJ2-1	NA	TGTGCCAGCAGCGTAGGAGCTAGCGGACACAATGAGCAGTTCTTC	CASSVGASGHNEQFF
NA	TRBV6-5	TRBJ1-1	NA	TGTGCCAGCACAGACGACAGGCGGGCTTTCTTT	CASTDDRRAFF
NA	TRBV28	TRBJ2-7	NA	TGTGCCAGCAGTTCTCAGGGCGTTACCTACGAGCAGTACTTC	CASSSQGVTYEQYF
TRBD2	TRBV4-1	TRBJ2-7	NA	TGCGCCAGCAGGGCTTACGGGACTAGCGGTTACGAGCAGTACTTC	CASRAYGTSGYEQYF
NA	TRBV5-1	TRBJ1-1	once	TGCGCCAGCAGCTGGGGGCAGGGGAACACTGAAGCTTTCTTT	CASSWGQGNTEAFF
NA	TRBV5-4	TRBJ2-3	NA	TGTGCCAGCAGCTCAGACCCGATTAGCGTCGATACGCAGTATTTT	CASSSDPISVDTQYF
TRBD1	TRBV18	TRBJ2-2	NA	TGTGCCAGCTCCCCCCAGGGGGCCTTGAACACCGGGGAGCTGTTTTTT	CASSPQGALNTGELFF
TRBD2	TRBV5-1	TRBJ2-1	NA	TGCGCCAGCAGCTCAGAGCCCGGGACTAGGCCGAACAATGAGCAGTTCTTC	CASSSEPGTRPNNEQFF
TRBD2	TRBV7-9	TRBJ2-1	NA	TGTGCCAGCAGCTTAGGACTAGCGGTTAACAATGAGCAGTTCTTC	CASSLGLAVNNEQFF
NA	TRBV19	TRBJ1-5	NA	TGTGCCAGTAGTCCCCTGGGAGGGGGTCAGCCCCAGCATTTT	CASSPLGGGQPQHF
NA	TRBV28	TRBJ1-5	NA	TGTGCCACCCGGCCAGGTATGTTCAATCAGCCCCAGCATTTT	CATRPGMFNQPQHF
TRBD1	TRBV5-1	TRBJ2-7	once	TGCGCCAGCAGCTTGGGTGGACAGGGGTTCTACGAGCAGTACTTC	CASSLGGQGFYEQYF
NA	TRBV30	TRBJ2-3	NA	TGTGCCTGGAGTCCAGGTAGCACAGATACGCAGTATTTT	CAWSPGSTDTQYF
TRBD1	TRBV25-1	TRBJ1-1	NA	TGTGCCAGCAGTGTGGAGGGGGCTGCACCTTTCTTT	CASSVEGAAPFF
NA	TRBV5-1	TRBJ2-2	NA	TGCGCCAGCAGCTTGGAATCAGCGACCACCGGGGAGCTGTTTTTT	CASSLESATTGELFF
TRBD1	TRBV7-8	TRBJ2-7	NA	TGTGCCAGCAGCTCGGCCACAGGGGGCCCCTACGAGCAGTACTTC	CASSSATGGPYEQYF
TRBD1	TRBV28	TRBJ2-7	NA	TGTGCCAGCAGTCCTTCCACCGACAGGGGGAGGGAGCAGTACTTC	CASSPSTDRGREQYF
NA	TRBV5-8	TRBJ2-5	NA	TGTGCCAGCAGGGCGACTAGGAGCGGGACCCAGTACTTC	CASRATRSGTQYF
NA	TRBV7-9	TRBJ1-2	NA	TGTGCCAGCAGCCGGGACTCCCTCGGCTATGGCTACACCTTC	CASSRDSLGYGYTF